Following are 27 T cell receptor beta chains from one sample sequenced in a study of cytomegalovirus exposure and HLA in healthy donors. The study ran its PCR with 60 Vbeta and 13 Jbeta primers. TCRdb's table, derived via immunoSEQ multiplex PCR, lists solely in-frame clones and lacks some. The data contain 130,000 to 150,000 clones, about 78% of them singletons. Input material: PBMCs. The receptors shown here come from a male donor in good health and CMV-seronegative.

The CDR3: CASSPPQAYNEQFF. The CDR3 coding sequence is TGTGCCAGCAGCCCCCCCCAGGCCTACAATGAGCAGTTCTTC. This rearrangement joins TRBV13 to TRBJ2-1; the D is unclear. The germline CDR1 and CDR2 sequences are PRHDT and FYEKMQ (reference sequence). V was cut by 5 bases and J by 2 bases, with 10 bases left in between. The CDR3 runs 14 residues.

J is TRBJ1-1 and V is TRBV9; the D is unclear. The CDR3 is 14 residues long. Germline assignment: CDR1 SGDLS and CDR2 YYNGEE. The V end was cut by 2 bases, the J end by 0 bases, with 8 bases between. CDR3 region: CASSVHQMNTEAFF. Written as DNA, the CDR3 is TGTGCCAGCAGCGTCCATCAGATGAACACTGAAGCTTTCTTT.

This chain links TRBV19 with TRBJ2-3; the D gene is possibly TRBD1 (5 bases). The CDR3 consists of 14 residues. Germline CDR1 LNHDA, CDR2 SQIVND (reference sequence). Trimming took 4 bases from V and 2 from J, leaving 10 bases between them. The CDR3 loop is CASSTLDNTDTQYF. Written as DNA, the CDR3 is TGTGCCAGTAGTACCTTGGACAACACAGATACGCAGTATTTT. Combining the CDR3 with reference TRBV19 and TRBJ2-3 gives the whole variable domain DGGITQSPKYLFRKEGQNVTLSCEQNLNHDAMYWYRQDPGQGLRLIYYSQIVNDFQKGDIAEGYSVSREKKESFPLTVTSAQKNPTAFYLCASSTLDNTDTQYFGPGTRLTVL.

This chain's CDR3 is CASSSTWGGETQYF. The CDR3 DNA follows: TGTGCCAGCAGTTCCACCTGGGGGGGGGAGACCCAGTACTTC. The gene calls are TRBV6-5 and TRBJ2-5; TRBD2 aligns across 7 bases. Germline V gene lookup returns CDR1 MNHEY and CDR2 SVGAGI. The V and J ends lost 4 bases and 5 bases, in that order; junction bases with no gene match: 7. This CDR3 comprises 14 residues.

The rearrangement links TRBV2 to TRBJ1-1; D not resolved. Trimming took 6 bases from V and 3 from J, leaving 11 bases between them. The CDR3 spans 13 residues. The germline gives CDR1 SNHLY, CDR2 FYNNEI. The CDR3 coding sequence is TGTGCCAGCAGGGACTTTCTCGACACTGAAGCTTTCTTT. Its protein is CASRDFLDTEAFF. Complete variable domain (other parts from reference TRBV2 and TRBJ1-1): EPEVTQTPSHQVTQMGQEVILRCVPISNHLYFYWYRQILGQKVEFLVSFYNNEISEKSEIFDDQFSVERPDGSNFTLKIRSTKLEDSAMYFCASRDFLDTEAFFGQGTRLTVV.

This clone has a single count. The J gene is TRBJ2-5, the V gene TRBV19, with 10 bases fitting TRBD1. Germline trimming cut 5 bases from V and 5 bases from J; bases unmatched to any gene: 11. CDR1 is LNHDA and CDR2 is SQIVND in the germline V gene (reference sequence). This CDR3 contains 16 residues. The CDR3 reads CASSPVRTGGVETQYF. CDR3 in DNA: TGTGCCAGTAGTCCCGTCAGGACAGGGGGTGTTGAGACCCAGTACTTC.

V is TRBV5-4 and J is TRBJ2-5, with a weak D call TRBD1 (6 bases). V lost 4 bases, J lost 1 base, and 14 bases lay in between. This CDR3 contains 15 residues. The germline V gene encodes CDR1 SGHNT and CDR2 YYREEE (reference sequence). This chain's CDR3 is CASSNNRDFQETQYF. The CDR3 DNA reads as TGTGCCAGCAGCAATAACAGGGATTTCCAAGAGACCCAGTACTTC. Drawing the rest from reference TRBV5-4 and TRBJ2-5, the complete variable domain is ETGVTQSPTHLIKTRGQQVTLRCSSQSGHNTVSWYQQALGQGPQFIFQYYREEENGRGNFPPRFSGLQFPNYSSELNVNALELDDSALYLCASSNNRDFQETQYFGPGTRLLVL.

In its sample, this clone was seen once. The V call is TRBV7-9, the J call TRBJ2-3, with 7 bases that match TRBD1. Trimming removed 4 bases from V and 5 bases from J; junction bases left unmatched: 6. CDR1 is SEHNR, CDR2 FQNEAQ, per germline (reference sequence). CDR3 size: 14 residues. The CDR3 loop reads CASSSGQPEDTQYF. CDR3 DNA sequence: TGTGCCAGCAGCTCGGGACAGCCAGAAGATACGCAGTATTTT. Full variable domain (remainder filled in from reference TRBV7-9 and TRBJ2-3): DTGVSQNPRHKITKRGQNVTFRCDPISEHNRLYWYRQTLGQGPEFLTYFQNEAQLEKSRLLSDRFSAERPKGSFSTLEIQRTEQGDSAMYLCASSSGQPEDTQYFGPGTRLTVL.

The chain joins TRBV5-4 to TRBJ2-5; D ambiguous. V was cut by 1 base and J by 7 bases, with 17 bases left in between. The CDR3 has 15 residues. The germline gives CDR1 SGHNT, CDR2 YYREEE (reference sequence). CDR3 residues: CASSLTPLEDPTQYF. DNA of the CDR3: TGTGCCAGCAGCTTGACCCCTCTAGAAGACCCGACCCAGTACTTC.

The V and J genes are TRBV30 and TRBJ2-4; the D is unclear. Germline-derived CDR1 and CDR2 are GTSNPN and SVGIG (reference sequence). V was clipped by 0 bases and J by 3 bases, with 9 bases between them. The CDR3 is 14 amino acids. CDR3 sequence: CAWSVEEDKNIQYF. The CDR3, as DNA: TGTGCCTGGAGTGTAGAGGAAGACAAAAACATTCAGTACTTC.

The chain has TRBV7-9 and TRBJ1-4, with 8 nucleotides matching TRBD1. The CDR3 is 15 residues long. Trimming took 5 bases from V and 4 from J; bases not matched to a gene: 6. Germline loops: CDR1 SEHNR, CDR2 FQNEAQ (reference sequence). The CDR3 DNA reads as TGTGCCAGCAGCGGACGACAGGGGATTAATGAAAAACTGTTTTTT. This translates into CASSGRQGINEKLFF.

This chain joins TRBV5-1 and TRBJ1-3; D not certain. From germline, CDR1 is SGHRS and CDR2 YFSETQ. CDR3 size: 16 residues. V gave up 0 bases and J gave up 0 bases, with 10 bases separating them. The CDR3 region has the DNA TGCGCCAGCAGCTTGGAGGTTTCTAGCTCTGGAAACACCATATATTTT. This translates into CASSLEVSSSGNTIYF.

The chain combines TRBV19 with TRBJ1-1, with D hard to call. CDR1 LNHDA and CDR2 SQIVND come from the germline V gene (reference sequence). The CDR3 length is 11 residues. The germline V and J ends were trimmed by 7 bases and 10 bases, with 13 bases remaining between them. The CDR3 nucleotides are TGTGCCAGTACCCTATCCCGGGTAGCTTTCTTT. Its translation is CASTLSRVAFF.

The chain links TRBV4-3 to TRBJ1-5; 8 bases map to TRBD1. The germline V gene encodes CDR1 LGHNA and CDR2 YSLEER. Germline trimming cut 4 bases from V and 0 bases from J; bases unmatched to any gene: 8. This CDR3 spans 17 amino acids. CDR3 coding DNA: TGCGCCAGCAGCCGGCAGTTCGGGACAGGTAGCAATCAGCCCCAGCATTTT. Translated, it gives CASSRQFGTGSNQPQHF.

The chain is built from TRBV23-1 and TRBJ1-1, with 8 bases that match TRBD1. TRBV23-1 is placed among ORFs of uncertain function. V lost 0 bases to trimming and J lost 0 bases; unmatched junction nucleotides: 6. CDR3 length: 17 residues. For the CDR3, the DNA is TGCGCCAGCAGTCAATCGATAACAGGGGGTATGAACACTGAAGCTTTCTTT. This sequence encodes CASSQSITGGMNTEAFF.

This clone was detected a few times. CDR3 sequence reads: CASSSPTDSYEQYF. The CDR3 DNA is TGTGCCAGCAGCTCACCAACAGACAGCTACGAGCAGTACTTC. The chain employs TRBV7-9 and TRBJ2-7, with D possibly TRBD1 on 5 matching bases. Germline CDR1 is SEHNR and CDR2 is FQNEAQ (reference sequence). V was shortened by 4 bases and J by 3 bases, with 13 bases between the two germline ends. The CDR3 loop spans 14 amino acids. The variable domain in full, completed from reference TRBV7-9 and TRBJ2-7, reads DTGVSQNPRHKITKRGQNVTFRCDPISEHNRLYWYRQTLGQGPEFLTYFQNEAQLEKSRLLSDRFSAERPKGSFSTLEIQRTEQGDSAMYLCASSSPTDSYEQYFGPGTRLTVT.

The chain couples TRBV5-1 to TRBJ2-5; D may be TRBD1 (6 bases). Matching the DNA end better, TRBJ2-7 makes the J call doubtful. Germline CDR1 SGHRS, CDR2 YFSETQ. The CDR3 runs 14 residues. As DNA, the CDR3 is TGCGCCAGCAGCAAGGACAGCTTCCCCTACGAGCAGTACTTC. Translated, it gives CASSKDSFPYEQYF.

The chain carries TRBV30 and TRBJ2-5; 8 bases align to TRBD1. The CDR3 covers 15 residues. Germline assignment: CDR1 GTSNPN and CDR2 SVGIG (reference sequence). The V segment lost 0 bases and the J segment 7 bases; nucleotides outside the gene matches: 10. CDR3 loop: CAWSVLTGAQGTQYF. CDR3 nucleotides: TGTGCCTGGAGTGTGTTGACAGGGGCCCAGGGGACCCAGTACTTC.

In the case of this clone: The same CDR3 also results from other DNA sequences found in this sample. CDR3 amino acids: CASSLTLLNTEAFF. The CDR3 DNA sequence: TGTGCCAGCAGTCTCACTCTTTTGAACACTGAAGCTTTCTTT. The chain has TRBV6-1 and TRBJ1-1; D remains ambiguous. V was trimmed by 5 bases and J by 0 bases, leaving 10 bases between them. The CDR3 sequence is 14 residues long. Germline assignment: CDR1 MNHNS and CDR2 SASEGT.

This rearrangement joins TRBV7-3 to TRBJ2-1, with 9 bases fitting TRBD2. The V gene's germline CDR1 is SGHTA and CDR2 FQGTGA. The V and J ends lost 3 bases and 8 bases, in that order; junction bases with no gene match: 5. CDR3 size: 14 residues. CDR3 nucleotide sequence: TGTGCCAGCAGCTTCCGGACTAGCGATGATGAGCAGTTCTTC. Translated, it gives CASSFRTSDDEQFF.

The DNA of the CDR3 is TGTGCCAGCAGTTACTTTGGGGGCAGGGTCAACGAGCAGTACTTC. It is translated as CASSYFGGRVNEQYF. The chain combines TRBV6-6 with TRBJ2-7; perhaps TRBD1 as D (6 bases). Germline lookup yields CDR1 MNHNY and CDR2 SVGAGI (reference sequence). The ends were cut back, 1 base at V and 5 bases at J, with 15 bases in the middle. This CDR3 is 15 amino acids long.

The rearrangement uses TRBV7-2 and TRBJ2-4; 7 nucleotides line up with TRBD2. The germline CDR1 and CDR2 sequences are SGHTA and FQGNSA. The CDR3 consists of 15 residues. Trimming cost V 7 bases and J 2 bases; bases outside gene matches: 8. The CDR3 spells CASTTWGGTKNIQYF. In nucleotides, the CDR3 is TGTGCCAGCACCACCTGGGGGGGGACCAAAAACATTCAGTACTTC. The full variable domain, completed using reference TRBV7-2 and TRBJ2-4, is GAGVSQSPSNKVTEKGKDVELRCDPISGHTALYWYRQSLGQGLEFLIYFQGNSAPDKSGLPSDRFSAERTGGSVSTLTIQRTQQEDSAVYLCASTTWGGTKNIQYFGAGTRLSVL.

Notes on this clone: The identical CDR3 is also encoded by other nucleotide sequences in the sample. The CDR3 bases are TGCGCCAGCAGCCAAGACTCCGGCTACGAGCAGTACTTC. Translation: CASSQDSGYEQYF. This sequence joins TRBV4-3 and TRBJ2-7; D uncertain. V was clipped by 0 bases and J by 3 bases, with 6 bases between them. CDR3 length: 13 amino acids. Germline CDR1 is LGHNA and CDR2 is YSLEER.

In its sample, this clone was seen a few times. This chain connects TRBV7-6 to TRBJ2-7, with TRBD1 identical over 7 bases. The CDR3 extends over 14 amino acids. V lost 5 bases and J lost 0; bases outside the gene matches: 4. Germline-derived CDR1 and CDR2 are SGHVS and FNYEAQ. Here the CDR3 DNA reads TGTGCCAGCAGCAGAGGGACAGTCTCCTACGAGCAGTACTTC. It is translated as CASSRGTVSYEQYF.

CDR3 loop: CASSFPEEGYEQYF. CDR3 nucleotide sequence: TGTGCCAGCAGCTTCCCCGAAGAGGGCTACGAGCAGTACTTC. The gene calls are TRBV5-4 and TRBJ2-7, with D possibly being TRBD2 (5 bases). CDR3 size: 14 residues. Trimming stripped 2 bases from V and 3 bases from J, with 12 bases between. The germline V gene has CDR1 SGHNT and CDR2 YYREEE (reference sequence).

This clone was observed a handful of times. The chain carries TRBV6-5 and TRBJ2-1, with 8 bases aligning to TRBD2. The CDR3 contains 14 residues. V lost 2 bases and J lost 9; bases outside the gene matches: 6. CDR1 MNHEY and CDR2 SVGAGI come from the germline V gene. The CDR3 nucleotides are TGTGCCAGCAGTTACAGCGGGAGATTCAGTGAGCAGTTCTTC. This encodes CASSYSGRFSEQFF.

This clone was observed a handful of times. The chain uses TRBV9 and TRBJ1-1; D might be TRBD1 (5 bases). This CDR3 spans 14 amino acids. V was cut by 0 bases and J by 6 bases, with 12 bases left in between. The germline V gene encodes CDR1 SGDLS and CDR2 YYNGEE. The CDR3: CASSVATGGAEAFF. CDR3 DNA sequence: TGTGCCAGCAGCGTAGCTACTGGGGGGGCTGAAGCTTTCTTT.